The 14 T cell receptor beta chains presented below share a single source sample, sequenced in a study of T cells in Graves' hyperthyroidism and ophthalmopathy. The source material, RNA transcripts, was used to amplify TCR beta CDR3 regions. TCR CDR3 regions were first amplified by RT-PCR with HTBI primers. TCRdb re-called the multiplex PCR reads through MiXCR, storing one row per CDR3 protein. The sample lists about 480,000 distinct CDR3 sequences, approximately 25% seen once, with 11% in the top ten. The specimen sequenced was blood. These receptors all stem from a woman under 40 with Graves' ophthalmopathy.

This clonotype was detected many times. This chain joins TRBV6-5 and TRBJ1-1; no clear D gene. The V gene's germline CDR1 is MNHEY and CDR2 SVGAGI. V was shortened by 2 bases and J by 3 bases, with 10 bases between the two germline ends. The length of the CDR3 is 14 residues. The CDR3 coding sequence is TGTGCCAGCAGTTACAGGGCAAAGGACACTGAAGCTTTCTTT. Translated: CASSYRAKDTEAFF.

This clonotype was counted many times. The CDR3 DNA is TGTGCCAGCAGCCAAGAAAGGTTTGGGGAGCTGTTTTTT. It codes for CASSQERFGELFF. V gene TRBV3-1 combines with J gene TRBJ2-2; D is ambiguous. The CDR3 sequence is 13 residues long. The germline V and J ends were trimmed by 0 bases and 8 bases, with 7 bases remaining between them. Germline CDR1 LGHDT, CDR2 YNNKEL (reference sequence).

The V and J genes are TRBV12-3 or TRBV12-4 and TRBJ1-5, with 7 bases that match TRBD1. Trimming took 6 bases from V and 7 from J; bases not matched to a gene: 12. The CDR3 length is 15 residues. The CDR3 bases are TGTGCCAGCAGGCGAACAGGGGAAAAAGGCCAGCCCCAGCATTTT. Protein product: CASRRTGEKGQPQHF.

This clonotype was counted only a few times. This sequence joins TRBV6-2 or TRBV6-3 and TRBJ2-6, with a possible D match to TRBD2 (6 bases). Per the germline V gene, CDR1 is MNHEY and CDR2 is SVGEGT. The germline V and J ends were trimmed by 2 bases and 0 bases, with 14 bases remaining between them. This CDR3 region has 18 residues. CDR3 region: CASSYGGIPPSGANVLTF. The CDR3 DNA is TGTGCCAGCAGTTACGGAGGGATTCCCCCCTCTGGGGCCAACGTCCTGACTTTC.

Many counts were recorded for this clonotype. This sequence may be a read error, since a much larger clone differs from it by one base. The chain recombines TRBV7-2 with TRBJ1-1; no definite D call. The CDR3 runs 11 residues. The germline V gene has CDR1 SGHTA and CDR2 FQGNSA. Trimming pared 5 bases from V and 3 bases from J, leaving 4 bases between. The chain's CDR3 is CASSPYTEAFF. In DNA form, the CDR3 reads TGTGCCAGCAGCCCGTACACTGAAGCTTTCTTT.

As concerns this clonotype: A much larger clonotype is one base distant, so this may be a read error. The CDR3 end shows no conserved phenylalanine or tryptophan, and so a read error is likely. J is TRBJ1-3 and V is TRBV10-3; 10 nucleotides match TRBD1. The CDR3 is 16 amino acids. The V and J ends lost 3 bases and 4 bases, in that order; junction bases with no gene match: 6. The V gene's germline CDR1 is ENHRY and CDR2 SYGVKD. The CDR3 sequence: CAISDSGTGAGNTIYV. In nucleotides, the CDR3 is TGTGCCATCAGTGATTCCGGGACAGGGGCGGGAAACACCATATATGTT.

This clonotype was detected ten times or more. The V call is TRBV7-9, the J call TRBJ2-4; possibly TRBD1 for D (6 bases). V was clipped by 2 bases and J by 7 bases, with 9 bases between them. The CDR3 consists of 13 residues. Per the germline V gene, CDR1 is SEHNR and CDR2 is FQNEAQ (reference sequence). The CDR3 loop reads CASSLTQGNIQYF. CDR3 nucleotides: TGTGCCAGCAGCTTAACCCAGGGGAACATTCAGTACTTC.

This clonotype was seen at least ten times. This chain uses TRBV5-1 with TRBJ1-2, with D tentatively TRBD1 (5 bases). The CDR3 is made up of 13 amino acids. Between the trimmed V and J ends, which lost 2 bases and 2 bases, there was a span of 7 bases. Germline V CDR1 and CDR2: SGHRS, YFSETQ. CDR3 in DNA: TGCGCCAGCAGCTTTGGACACAACTATGGCTACACCTTC. Translation: CASSFGHNYGYTF.

This clonotype was recorded at least ten times. V is TRBV19 and J is TRBJ1-1; no clear D. Germline assignment: CDR1 LNHDA and CDR2 SQIVND (reference sequence). The CDR3 totals 18 residues. The V end was cut by 5 bases, the J end by 4 bases, with 26 bases between. The CDR3 sequence: CASSSWIGEAVPGTEAFF. CDR3 nucleotides: TGTGCCAGTAGTTCCTGGATCGGGGAAGCGGTCCCAGGCACTGAAGCTTTCTTT.

This clonotype was detected many times. The chain links TRBV7-3 to TRBJ2-4; D is tentatively TRBD1 or TRBD2 (5 bases each). CDR3 size: 16 residues. V was clipped by 4 bases and J by 3 bases, with 16 bases between them. Germline V gene sequence: CDR1 SGHTA, CDR2 FQGTGA. The CDR3: CASSSGTALGKNIQYF. The DNA of the CDR3 is TGTGCCAGCAGCTCAGGGACGGCCCTTGGCAAAAACATTCAGTACTTC.

This chain joins TRBV24-1 and TRBJ2-5; weak D call: TRBD2 (5 bases). Germline loops: CDR1 KGHDR, CDR2 SFDVKD. The CDR3 contains 13 residues. Trimming removed 5 bases from V and 2 bases from J, with 8 bases in between. CDR3 nucleotide sequence: TGTGCCACCAGTGGACCGGGACAAGAGACCCAGTACTTC. Translating it yields CATSGPGQETQYF.

The rearrangement uses TRBV2 and TRBJ2-7; tentatively, D is TRBD1 (6 bases). V was cut by 9 bases and J by 0 bases, with 15 bases left in between. The V gene's germline CDR1 is SNHLY and CDR2 FYNNEI. The CDR3 totals 14 residues. CDR3 nucleotides: TGTGCCAGGGGGAAGGGACATAGCTCCTACGAGCAGTACTTC. It encodes CARGKGHSSYEQYF.

This clonotype was observed many times. V is TRBV6-5 and J is TRBJ2-7, with TRBD1 as a possible D gene (5 bases). V was cut by 8 bases and J by 2 bases, with 19 bases left in between. Germline lookup yields CDR1 MNHEY and CDR2 SVGAGI. CDR3 length: 15 amino acids. The CDR3 bases are TGTGCCAGCGCCCAGACGACAGACCTAACCTACGAGCAGTACTTC. Translating gives CASAQTTDLTYEQYF.

The gene calls are TRBV12-3 or TRBV12-4 and TRBJ2-5; D gene ambiguous. The CDR3 spans 14 residues. V was clipped by 7 bases and J by 1 base, with 13 bases between them. CDR3 sequence (DNA): TGTGCCAGCAATCTCCGGGCCTCCCAAGAGACCCAGTACTTC. Amino acids: CASNLRASQETQYF.